This T cell receptor (beta chain) was captured by sequencing in a study of blood T cell repertoires in COVID-19. Clones were sequenced by immunoSEQ multiplex PCR, and TCRdb holds only the in-frame ones, with some missing. The sample comprises over 600,000 clones, around 89% of which are singletons, and approximately 0.3% rests with the top ten. The material sequenced was peripheral blood. The TCR comes from a woman under 30 with acute or convalescent COVID-19.

The CDR3: CASSPMTQIRYNEQFF. For the CDR3, the DNA is TGTGCCAGCTCACCGATGACTCAAATAAGGTACAATGAGCAGTTCTTC. The chain carries TRBV18 and TRBJ2-1; D is undetermined. There are 16 residues in the CDR3. Germline values: CDR1 KGHSH, CDR2 LQKENI. V shed 3 bases and J shed 4 bases, with 16 bases lying between them.